Given below is one T cell receptor beta chain in context. The antigen remains undetermined. The donors, healthy Caucasians from Russia, were aged roughly 6 to 100. This entry comes from a study of blood T cells in healthy people across ages. Findings and caveats of the study: Strongly correlated with naive T cell percentage was TCR beta diversity.

The authors ran a second PCR of about 6 to 11 cycles using a sample-barcoded 5' primer and a J-beta primer mix. TCRdb recomputed calls from the 5' RACE reads with MiXCR, one row per CDR3 protein. The profile covers about a million distinct CDR3 sequences, with around 54% appearing a single time and around a fifth taken by the ten largest. The CDR3 totals 12 residues. V gave up 5 bases and J gave up 5 bases, with 10 bases separating them. The germline V gene has CDR1 SNHLY and CDR2 FYNNEI. Sequenced: blood. This receptor was identified in a woman aged 55-70 years in good health. The chain has TRBV2 and TRBJ2-7; D is ambiguous. CDR3 DNA: TGTGCCAGCAGTCCCAGTAACAACGAGCAGTACTTC. It is translated as CASSPSNNEQYF.